One sample yielded the 30 T cell receptor beta chains listed below, sequenced in a study of shared clonotypes between healthy human individuals. Profiling relied on immunoSEQ multiplex PCR, and the TCRdb table lists in-frame clones only, not all of them. The profile covers 2 million or so clones, with about 95% appearing a single time and about 1.1% taken by the ten largest. Naive CD8 cells lacked CD45RO and underwent positive selection for CCR7, leaving out terminally differentiated effector memory CD45RA+ cells. Sequenced sample: naive CD8+ T cells sorted from blood. Receptor source: a man aged 18 to 35 in good health.

J is TRBJ1-1 and V is TRBV6-1; D not certain. With 3 bases removed from V and 1 base from J, the gap between germline ends came to 6 bases. Germline V CDR1 and CDR2: MNHNS, SASEGT. This CDR3 comprises 13 residues. The CDR3 region has the DNA TGTGCCAGCAGTGAGGTCACGAACACTGAAGCTTTCTTT. It codes for CASSEVTNTEAFF.

V is TRBV10-3 and J is TRBJ2-5, with D tentatively TRBD2 (7 bases). CDR1 is ENHRY, CDR2 SYGVKD, per germline. This CDR3 comprises 15 residues. Trimming stripped 0 bases from V and 1 base from J, with 9 bases between. Here the CDR3 DNA reads TGTGCCATCAGTGAGTCTGGGGGGGCCCAAGAGACCCAGTACTTC. Translating it yields CAISESGGAQETQYF.

V and J are TRBV19 and TRBJ2-7, with D perhaps being TRBD1 or TRBD2 (5 bases each). The length of the CDR3 is 14 residues. With 4 bases removed from V and 2 bases from J, the gap between germline ends came to 12 bases. CDR1 is LNHDA, CDR2 SQIVND, per germline (reference sequence). The DNA of the CDR3 is TGTGCCAGTAGTACCAGGGAGTCCCCCTACGAGCAGTACTTC. This gives the protein CASSTRESPYEQYF.

The chain joins TRBV30 to TRBJ2-6; weak D call: TRBD1 (5 bases). Germline CDR1 is GTSNPN and CDR2 is SVGIG (reference sequence). This CDR3 is 14 amino acids long. V was pared by 2 bases and J by 4 bases, with 9 bases between. CDR3 nucleotide sequence: TGTGCCTGGAGTTTTGGGGCAGGGGCCAACGTCCTGACTTTC. The encoded protein is CAWSFGAGANVLTF.

In this sample, this clone turned up once. Other nucleotide sequences in the sample specify the same CDR3. This chain joins TRBV11-2 and TRBJ1-2; D call uncertain. Trimming left V 5 bases short and J 4 bases short, with 11 bases between. This CDR3 has 13 residues. Per the germline V gene, CDR1 is SGHAT and CDR2 is FQNNGV. The CDR3 DNA sequence: TGTGCCAGCAGCCCTCGAGAGAGCTATGGCTACACCTTC. As protein: CASSPRESYGYTF.

The chain is built from TRBV6-5 and TRBJ2-2; D not certain. This CDR3 region has 15 residues. V shed 1 base and J shed 2 bases, with 8 bases lying between them. Germline V gives CDR1 MNHEY, CDR2 SVGAGI. CDR3 coding DNA: TGTGCCAGCAGTTACTTCGCAGATAACACCGGGGAGCTGTTTTTT. Amino acids: CASSYFADNTGELFF.

V is TRBV30 and J is TRBJ2-7; D possibly matches TRBD1 or TRBD2 (5 bases each). CDR1 GTSNPN and CDR2 SVGIG come from the germline V gene (reference sequence). There are 14 residues in the CDR3. Deletions cut 2 bases from V and 0 bases from J, with 11 bases between. The DNA of the CDR3 is TGTGCCTGGAGTCCGGGGCGGTTCTCCTACGAGCAGTACTTC. Translation: CAWSPGRFSYEQYF.

The chain combines TRBV9 with TRBJ2-7; D unclear. This CDR3 is 13 amino acids long. The V and J ends lost 4 bases and 2 bases respectively, with 10 bases between them. Germline CDR1 and CDR2: SGDLS and YYNGEE. The CDR3 loop is CASSSGKTYEQYF. The CDR3 region has the DNA TGTGCCAGCAGCTCGGGCAAAACCTACGAGCAGTACTTC.

This chain links TRBV9 with TRBJ1-1, with TRBD1 matching 10 bases. Germline CDR1 SGDLS, CDR2 YYNGEE. Trimming at V came to 0 bases and at J to 1 base, leaving 9 bases not matched to a gene. The CDR3 spans 18 residues. CDR3 loop: CASSVGGTGAHWNTEAFF. CDR3 nucleotides: TGTGCCAGCAGCGTAGGTGGGACAGGGGCCCATTGGAACACTGAAGCTTTCTTT.

This rearrangement joins TRBV9 to TRBJ2-7, with 7 nucleotides matching TRBD2. The junction had 5 bases not matched to a gene; V was cut back by 1 base and J by 4 bases. This CDR3 comprises 14 residues. CDR1 and CDR2 (germline): SGDLS, YYNGEE. This CDR3 is CASSVTAGEYEQYF. In DNA, the CDR3 is TGTGCCAGCAGCGTAACTGCGGGAGAGTACGAGCAGTACTTC.

Here the CDR3 reads CASSAPMGQGEYEQYF. Here the CDR3 DNA reads TGTGCCAGTAGTGCCCCAATGGGCCAGGGAGAGTACGAGCAGTACTTC. The chain links TRBV19 to TRBJ2-7; TRBD1 or TRBD2 may be the D gene (5 bases each). Germline assignment: CDR1 LNHDA and CDR2 SQIVND (reference sequence). V shed 5 bases and J shed 4 bases, with 21 bases lying between them. The CDR3 loop spans 16 amino acids.

As for this clone: Different DNA sequences within this sample yield the same CDR3. This chain connects TRBV11-2 to TRBJ2-7, with D possibly TRBD1 on 5 matching bases. The CDR3 sequence is 13 residues long. Germline-derived CDR1 and CDR2 are SGHAT and FQNNGV. V shed 3 bases and J shed 1 base, with 7 bases lying between them. CDR3 amino acids: CASSLAGSYEQYF. CDR3 nucleotides: TGTGCCAGCAGCTTGGCAGGGTCCTACGAGCAGTACTTC.

The rearrangement links TRBV16 to TRBJ2-2; D uncertain. The CDR3 consists of 15 residues. V gave up 4 bases and J gave up 2 bases, with 11 bases separating them. Germline CDR1 KGHSY, CDR2 FQNENV. This CDR3 reads CASSRSQLNTGELFF. In DNA form, the CDR3 reads TGTGCCAGCAGCCGGTCTCAGCTCAACACCGGGGAGCTGTTTTTT.

The V call is TRBV5-6, the J call TRBJ2-1; TRBD1 agrees at 8 bases. With 7 bases clipped from V and 4 bases from J, the junction kept 7 bases outside the gene matches. CDR1 is SGHDT, CDR2 YYEEEE, per germline. The CDR3 length is 14 residues. This chain's CDR3 is CASSQGATYNEQFF. CDR3 bases: TGTGCCAGCTCGCAGGGGGCAACGTACAATGAGCAGTTCTTC.

This clone was seen only once. The V and J genes are TRBV7-9 and TRBJ2-7; 8 bases map to TRBD2. J lost 2 bases, V lost 4 bases, and 7 bases had no gene match. The length of the CDR3 is 15 residues. Germline V gene lookup returns CDR1 SEHNR and CDR2 FQNEAQ (reference sequence). CDR3 protein: CASSSSTSAPYEQYF. The CDR3 DNA reads as TGTGCCAGCAGCTCCTCGACTAGCGCTCCCTACGAGCAGTACTTC. Supplemented by reference TRBV7-9 and TRBJ2-7, the full variable domain reads DTGVSQNPRHKITKRGQNVTFRCDPISEHNRLYWYRQTLGQGPEFLTYFQNEAQLEKSRLLSDRFSAERPKGSFSTLEIQRTEQGDSAMYLCASSSSTSAPYEQYFGPGTRLTVT.

CDR3 protein: CASSEGGGVHYNEQFF. As DNA, the CDR3 is TGTGCCAGCAGTGAAGGCGGGGGGGTTCACTACAATGAGCAGTTCTTC. The chain is built from TRBV6-1 and TRBJ2-1; 9 nucleotides line up with TRBD2. J was trimmed by 3 bases and V by 1 base; bases with no gene match: 4. CDR1 is MNHNS, CDR2 SASEGT, per germline. The CDR3 covers 16 residues.

This clone was seen only once. V usage is TRBV6-5 and J usage is TRBJ1-1, with unresolved D. V was trimmed by 2 bases and J by 1 base, leaving 8 bases between them. The V gene's germline CDR1 is MNHEY and CDR2 SVGAGI. The length of the CDR3 is 14 residues. The CDR3 region is CASSYEDQNTEAFF. The CDR3 nucleotides are TGTGCCAGCAGTTACGAGGACCAGAACACTGAAGCTTTCTTT.

This clone was picked up one time. The genes are TRBV13 and TRBJ1-1; maybe TRBD1 (5 bases). Trimming shortened V by 6 bases and J by 3 bases, and 17 bases separated the two germline ends. The CDR3 is 15 amino acids. The germline V gene has CDR1 PRHDT and CDR2 FYEKMQ (reference sequence). CDR3 nucleotides: TGTGCCAGCAGTTTGGGGGGACCCACCTACACTGAAGCTTTCTTT. This encodes CASSLGGPTYTEAFF.

The J gene is TRBJ2-5, the V gene TRBV28; TRBD1 matches 8 bases. V gave up 6 bases and J gave up 5 bases; unmatched junction bases: 8. CDR1 is MDHEN and CDR2 is SYDVKM in the germline V gene. The CDR3 is 14 residues long. CDR3 nucleotide sequence: TGTGCCAGCAGCTTAACGGACAGGGCGGAGACCCAGTACTTC. Protein: CASSLTDRAETQYF. The full variable domain, rest sourced from reference TRBV28 and TRBJ2-5, is DVKVTQSSRYLVKRTGEKVFLECVQDMDHENMFWYRQDPGLGLRLIYFSYDVKMKEKGDIPEGYSVSREKKERFSLILESASTNQTSMYLCASSLTDRAETQYFGPGTRLLVL.

Comment on this clone: Other DNA sequences in the sample encode the same CDR3. This rearrangement joins TRBV11-3 to TRBJ2-1, with D unresolved. The CDR3 spans 14 residues. V was shortened by 1 base and J by 1 base, with 5 bases between the two germline ends. Germline V gene sequence: CDR1 SGHNT, CDR2 YENEEA. As DNA, the CDR3 is TGTGCCAGCAGCTTAGCGGGTTCCTACAATGAGCAGTTCTTC. Translating it yields CASSLAGSYNEQFF.

The V call is TRBV9, the J call TRBJ2-3, with 13 bases fitting TRBD2. The germline gives CDR1 SGDLS, CDR2 YYNGEE. There are 16 residues in the CDR3. V shed 3 bases and J 5 bases; nucleotides not matched to a gene: 6. CDR3 nucleotide sequence: TGTGCCAGCAGCGCGGGACTAGCGGGGTATATAGATACGCAGTATTTT. This codes for CASSAGLAGYIDTQYF.

In this sample, this clone turned up once. The V call is TRBV5-6, the J call TRBJ1-1; no reliable D call. The germline V gene encodes CDR1 SGHDT and CDR2 YYEEEE. V was cut by 0 bases and J by 3 bases, with 12 bases left in between. This CDR3 region has 15 residues. The CDR3 DNA reads TGTGCCAGCAGCTTGGACCCCGGCTACTACACTGAAGCTTTCTTT. Its protein is CASSLDPGYYTEAFF.

With respect to this clone: This may be a read error, as it is one base from a much larger clone. The chain couples TRBV5-1 to TRBJ1-1; D ambiguous. The CDR3 contains 11 residues. Germline lookup yields CDR1 SGHRS and CDR2 YFSETQ. Trimming shortened V by 5 bases and J by 0 bases, and 2 bases separated the two germline ends. CDR3 sequence reads: CASRLNTEAFF. The CDR3 DNA is TGCGCCAGCAGGCTGAACACTGAAGCTTTCTTT.

This chain connects TRBV6-5 to TRBJ2-3, with TRBD2 identical over 9 bases. V was clipped by 0 bases and J by 6 bases; unmatched bases: 4. This CDR3 is 15 amino acids long. Germline V lookup: CDR1 MNHEY, CDR2 SVGAGI. CDR3 DNA: TGTGCCAGCAGTTACTCTAGCGGGAGTCGGGATACGCAGTATTTT. It is translated as CASSYSSGSRDTQYF.

The gene calls are TRBV28 and TRBJ1-6; D remains unclear. The CDR3 has 12 amino acids. V was pared by 5 bases and J by 11 bases, with 10 bases between. CDR1 is MDHEN, CDR2 SYDVKM, per germline. CDR3 sequence reads: CASSPGSAPLHF. The CDR3 DNA follows: TGTGCCAGCAGTCCCGGGTCAGCACCCCTCCACTTT. The complete variable domain, with remaining parts taken from reference TRBV28 and TRBJ1-6, reads DVKVTQSSRYLVKRTGEKVFLECVQDMDHENMFWYRQDPGLGLRLIYFSYDVKMKEKGDIPEGYSVSREKKERFSLILESASTNQTSMYLCASSPGSAPLHFGNGTRLTVT.

The rearrangement joins TRBV4-3 to TRBJ2-5; weak D call: TRBD1 (6 bases). The ends were cut back, 0 bases at V and 5 bases at J, with 10 bases in the middle. The CDR3 loop spans 14 amino acids. Germline V lookup: CDR1 LGHNA, CDR2 YSLEER. The CDR3 region has the DNA TGCGCCAGCAGCCAAGAGACAGGAAGCGAGACCCAGTACTTC. This translates into CASSQETGSETQYF.

This chain joins TRBV28 and TRBJ1-2; 9 nucleotides align to TRBD1. J lost 4 bases, V lost 1 base, and 4 bases had no gene match. CDR1 is MDHEN and CDR2 is SYDVKM in the germline V gene. The CDR3 loop spans 15 amino acids. The CDR3 bases are TGTGCCAGCAGTTTATTTTTGGACAGGGGCTATGGCTACACCTTC. It codes for CASSLFLDRGYGYTF.

The rearrangement joins TRBV19 to TRBJ2-2; 12 bases are shared with TRBD2. Per germline, CDR1 LNHDA and CDR2 SQIVND (reference sequence). The CDR3 has 16 amino acids. The V gene end was trimmed by 5 bases and the J gene end by 6 bases; junction bases not matched to a gene: 7. CDR3 protein: CASSSGTSGYAGELFF. The CDR3 DNA sequence: TGTGCCAGTAGTTCCGGGACTAGCGGGTACGCCGGGGAGCTGTTTTTT.

The chain is built from TRBV5-6 and TRBJ2-5; D remains unclear. With 0 bases removed from V and 5 bases from J, the gap between germline ends came to 5 bases. Germline CDR1 is SGHDT and CDR2 is YYEEEE. The CDR3 spans 12 residues. The CDR3 region has the DNA TGTGCCAGCAGCTTGGACTGGGAGACCCAGTACTTC. Protein sequence: CASSLDWETQYF.

The rearrangement joins TRBV7-9 to TRBJ2-5; the match to TRBD1 covers 7 bases. This CDR3 comprises 15 residues. Germline V lookup: CDR1 SEHNR, CDR2 FQNEAQ (reference sequence). V was clipped by 3 bases and J by 2 bases; unmatched bases: 6. CDR3 nucleotide sequence: TGTGCCAGCAGCTTTTCGACAGGGCTTCAAGAGACCCAGTACTTC. Its translation is CASSFSTGLQETQYF.